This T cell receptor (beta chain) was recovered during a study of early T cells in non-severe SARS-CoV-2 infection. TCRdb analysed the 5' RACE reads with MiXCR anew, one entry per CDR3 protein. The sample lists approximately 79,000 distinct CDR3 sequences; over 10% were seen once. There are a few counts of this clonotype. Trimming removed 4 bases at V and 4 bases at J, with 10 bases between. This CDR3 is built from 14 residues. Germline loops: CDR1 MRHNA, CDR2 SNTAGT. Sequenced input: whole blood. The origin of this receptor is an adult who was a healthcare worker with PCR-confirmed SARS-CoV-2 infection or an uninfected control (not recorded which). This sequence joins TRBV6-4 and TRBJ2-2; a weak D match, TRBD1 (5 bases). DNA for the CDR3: TGTGCCAGCAGTGCCACAGGTCCCACCGGGGAGCTGTTTTTT. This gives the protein CASSATGPTGELFF.